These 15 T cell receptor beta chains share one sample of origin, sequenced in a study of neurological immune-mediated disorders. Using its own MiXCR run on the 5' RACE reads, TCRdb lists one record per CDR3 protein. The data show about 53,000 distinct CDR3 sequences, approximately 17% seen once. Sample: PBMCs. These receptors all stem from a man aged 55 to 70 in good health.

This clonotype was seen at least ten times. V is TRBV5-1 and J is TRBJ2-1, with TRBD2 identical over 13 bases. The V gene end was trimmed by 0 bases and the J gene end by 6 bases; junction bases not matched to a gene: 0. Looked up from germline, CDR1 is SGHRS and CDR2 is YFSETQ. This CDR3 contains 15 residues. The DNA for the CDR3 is TGCGCCAGCAGCTTGGGGACTAGCGGGAGCAATGAGCAGTTCTTC. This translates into CASSLGTSGSNEQFF.

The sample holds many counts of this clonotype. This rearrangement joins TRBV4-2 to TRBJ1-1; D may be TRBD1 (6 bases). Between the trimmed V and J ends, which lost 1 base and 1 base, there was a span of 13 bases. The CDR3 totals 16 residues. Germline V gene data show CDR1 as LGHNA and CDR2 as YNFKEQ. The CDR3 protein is CASSQAGGQSNTEAFF. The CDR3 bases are TGTGCCAGCAGCCAAGCAGGTGGACAGTCGAACACTGAAGCTTTCTTT.

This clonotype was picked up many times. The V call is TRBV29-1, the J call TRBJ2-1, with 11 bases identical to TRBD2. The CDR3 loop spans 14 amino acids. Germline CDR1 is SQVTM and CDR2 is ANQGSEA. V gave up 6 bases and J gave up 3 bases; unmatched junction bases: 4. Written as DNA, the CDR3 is TGCAGCGTGGGAACTAGCGGGGGCTACAATGAGCAGTTCTTC. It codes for CSVGTSGGYNEQFF.

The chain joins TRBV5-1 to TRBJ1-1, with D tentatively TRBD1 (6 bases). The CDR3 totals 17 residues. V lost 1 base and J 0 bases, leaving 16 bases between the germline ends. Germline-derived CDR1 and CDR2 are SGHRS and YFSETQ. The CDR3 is CASSLWIGRGMNTEAFF. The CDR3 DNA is TGCGCCAGCAGCTTGTGGATCGGCAGGGGCATGAACACTGAAGCTTTCTTT.

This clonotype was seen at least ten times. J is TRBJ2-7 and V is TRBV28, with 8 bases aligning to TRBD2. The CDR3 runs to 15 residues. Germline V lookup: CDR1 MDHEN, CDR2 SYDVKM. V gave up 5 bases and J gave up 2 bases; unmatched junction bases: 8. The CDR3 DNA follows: TGTGCCAGCAGTCTCCCGGGAGGGGGAACCTACGAGCAGTACTTC. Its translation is CASSLPGGGTYEQYF.

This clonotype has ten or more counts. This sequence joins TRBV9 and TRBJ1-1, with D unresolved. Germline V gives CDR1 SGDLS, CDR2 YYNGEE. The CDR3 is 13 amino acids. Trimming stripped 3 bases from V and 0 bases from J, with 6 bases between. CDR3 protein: CASSARLNTEAFF. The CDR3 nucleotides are TGTGCCAGCAGCGCGCGATTGAACACTGAAGCTTTCTTT.

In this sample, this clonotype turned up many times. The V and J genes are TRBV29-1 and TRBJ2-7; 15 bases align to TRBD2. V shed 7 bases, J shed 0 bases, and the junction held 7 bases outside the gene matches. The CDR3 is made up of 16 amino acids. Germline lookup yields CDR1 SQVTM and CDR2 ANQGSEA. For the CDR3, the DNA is TGCAGCGCCCGGACTAGCGGGAGGGCGTTCTCCTACGAGCAGTACTTC. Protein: CSARTSGRAFSYEQYF.

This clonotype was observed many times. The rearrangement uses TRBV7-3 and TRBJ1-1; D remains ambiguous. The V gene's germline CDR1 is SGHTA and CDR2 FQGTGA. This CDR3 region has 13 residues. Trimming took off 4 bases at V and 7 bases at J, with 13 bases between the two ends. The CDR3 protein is CASSSSGRVEAFF. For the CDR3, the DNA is TGTGCCAGCAGCTCCAGCGGTAGGGTTGAAGCTTTCTTT. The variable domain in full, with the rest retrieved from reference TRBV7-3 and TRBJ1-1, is GAGVSQTPSNKVTEKGKYVELRCDPISGHTALYWYRQSLGQGPEFLIYFQGTGAADDSGLPNDRFFAVRPEGSVSTLKIQRTERGDSAVYLCASSSSGRVEAFFGQGTRLTVV.

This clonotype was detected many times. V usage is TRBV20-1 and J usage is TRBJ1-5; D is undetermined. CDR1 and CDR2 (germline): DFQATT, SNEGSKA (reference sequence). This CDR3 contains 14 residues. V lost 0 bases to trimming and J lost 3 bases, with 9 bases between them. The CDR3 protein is CSAREVSPNQPQHF. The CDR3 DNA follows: TGCAGTGCTAGAGAAGTCTCCCCCAATCAGCCCCAGCATTTT.

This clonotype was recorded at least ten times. The CDR3 is CATSDPRGSSYNEQFF. Here the CDR3 DNA reads TGTGCCACCAGTGACCCTCGGGGGAGCTCCTACAATGAGCAGTTCTTC. This chain joins TRBV24-1 and TRBJ2-1; tentative D call: TRBD2 (6 bases). Germline CDR1 KGHDR, CDR2 SFDVKD. This CDR3 contains 16 residues. Trimming removed 4 bases at V and 0 bases at J, with 12 bases between.

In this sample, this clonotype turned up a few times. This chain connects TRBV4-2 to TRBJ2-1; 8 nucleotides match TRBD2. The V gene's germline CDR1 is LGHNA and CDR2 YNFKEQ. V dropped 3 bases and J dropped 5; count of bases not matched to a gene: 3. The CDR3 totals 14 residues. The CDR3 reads CASSHGTRNNEQFF. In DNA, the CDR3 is TGTGCCAGCAGCCATGGGACTAGAAACAATGAGCAGTTCTTC.

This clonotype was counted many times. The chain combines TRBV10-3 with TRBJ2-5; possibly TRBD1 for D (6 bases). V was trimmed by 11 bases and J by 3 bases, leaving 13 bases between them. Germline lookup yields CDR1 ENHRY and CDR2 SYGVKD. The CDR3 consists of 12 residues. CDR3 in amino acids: CASRGEEETQYF. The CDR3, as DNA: TGTGCCTCCAGGGGCGAGGAAGAGACCCAGTACTTC.

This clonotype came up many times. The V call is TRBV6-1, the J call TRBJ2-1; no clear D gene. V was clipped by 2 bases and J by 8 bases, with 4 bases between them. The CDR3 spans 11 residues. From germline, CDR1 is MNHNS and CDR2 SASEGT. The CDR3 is CASSEIYEQFF. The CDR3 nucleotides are TGTGCCAGCAGTGAAATATATGAGCAGTTCTTC.

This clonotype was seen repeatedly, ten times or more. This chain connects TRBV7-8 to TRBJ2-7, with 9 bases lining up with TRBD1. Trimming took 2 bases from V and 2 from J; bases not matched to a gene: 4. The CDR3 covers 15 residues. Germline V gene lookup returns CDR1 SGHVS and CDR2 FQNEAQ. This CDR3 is CASSLTRTGAYEQYF. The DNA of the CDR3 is TGTGCCAGCAGCTTAACCCGGACAGGGGCCTACGAGCAGTACTTC.

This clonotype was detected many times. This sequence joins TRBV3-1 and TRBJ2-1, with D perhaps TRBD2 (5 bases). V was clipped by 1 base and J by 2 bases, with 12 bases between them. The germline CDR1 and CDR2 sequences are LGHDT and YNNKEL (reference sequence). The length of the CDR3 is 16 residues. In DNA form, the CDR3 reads TGTGCCAGCAGCCAAGGGACCGGAGGCCCCTACAATGAGCAGTTCTTC. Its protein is CASSQGTGGPYNEQFF.